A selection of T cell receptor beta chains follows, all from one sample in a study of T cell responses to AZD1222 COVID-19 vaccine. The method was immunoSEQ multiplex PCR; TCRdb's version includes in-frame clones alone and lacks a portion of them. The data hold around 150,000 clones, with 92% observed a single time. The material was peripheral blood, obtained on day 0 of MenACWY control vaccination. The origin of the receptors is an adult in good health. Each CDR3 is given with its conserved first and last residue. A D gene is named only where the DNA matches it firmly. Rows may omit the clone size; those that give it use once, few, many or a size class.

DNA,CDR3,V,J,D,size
TGTGCCAGCAGCTTAGCTGGTTCGGGACTCCTTGCCTCTGGCTACACCTTC,CASSLAGSGLLASGYTF,TRBV7-2,TRBJ1-2,-,once
TGCGCCAGCAGCCAAGAACGGGGCCCCTATGGCTACACCTTC,CASSQERGPYGYTF,TRBV4-3,TRBJ1-2,-,-
TGTGCCAGCAGTTACTGGACAGAAGCTTTCTTT,CASSYWTEAFF,TRBV6-2/TRBV6-3,TRBJ1-1,-,-
TGCGCCAGCAGCGGGTCCGGGACCCGATCAGCAGGGACAGATACGCAGTATTTT,CASSGSGTRSAGTDTQYF,TRBV5-1,TRBJ2-3,-,-
TGCGCCAGCAGCCAAAACAGACTACCGAACACTGAAGCTTTCTTT,CASSQNRLPNTEAFF,TRBV4-3,TRBJ1-1,-,-
TGTGCCAGTACCTCTAGGGGGGCTGAAGCTTTCTTT,CASTSRGAEAFF,TRBV19,TRBJ1-1,-,-
TGTGCCAGTGCGCCCCGGACAGGGTTGCTCGGCGAGCAGTACTTC,CASAPRTGLLGEQYF,TRBV27,TRBJ2-7,TRBD1,-
TGTGCCAGCAGCTTAGTCTCCCAAGGACAGGGGGCGAATGGCTACACCTTC,CASSLVSQGQGANGYTF,TRBV7-6,TRBJ1-2,TRBD1,-
TGTGCCAGCAGCTTAGTGGGCACAGGGACGTATGGAAACACCATATATTTT,CASSLVGTGTYGNTIYF,TRBV7-6,TRBJ1-3,-,few
TGTGCCAGCAGTAGGGACAGCAGCTCCTATAATTCACCCCTCCACTTT,CASSRDSSSYNSPLHF,TRBV2,TRBJ1-6,TRBD1,once
TGCGCCAGCAGCTTGTCCCCAGGGCGGGAGCTTTACAATGAGCAGTTCTTC,CASSLSPGRELYNEQFF,TRBV5-1,TRBJ2-1,TRBD2,once
TGTGCCAGCAGCTTAGTGCAGGGACAAGAGACCCAGTACTTC,CASSLVQGQETQYF,TRBV11-2,TRBJ2-5,-,-
TGCAGCGTTGGTGACGGCTATGGCTACACCTTC,CSVGDGYGYTF,TRBV29-1,TRBJ1-2,-,-
TGTGCCAGCGAGGCGGGAGAGGCCGGGGAGCTGTTTTTT,CASEAGEAGELFF,TRBV28,TRBJ2-2,TRBD2,-
TGTGCCACCAGCTCGCCCTGGCGGGGACAGGGGAAGGGCGAAGAGACCCAGTACTTC,CATSSPWRGQGKGEETQYF,TRBV15,TRBJ2-5,TRBD1,-
TGTGCCAGCAGCTCTGCCAGGGCCTATGGCTACACCTTC,CASSSARAYGYTF,TRBV7-2,TRBJ1-2,-,-
TGCGCCAGCAGCCAAGCCAGGGGGAACTATGGCTACACCTTC,CASSQARGNYGYTF,TRBV4-3,TRBJ1-2,TRBD1,-
TGTGCCAGCAGCCAAACCTCCGTATTAGCGGAGCTCCAAGAGACCCAGTACTTC,CASSQTSVLAELQETQYF,TRBV3-1/TRBV3-2,TRBJ2-5,-,few
TGTGCCACCAGCAGATGGGACAGGGGGATCTATGGCTACACCTTC,CATSRWDRGIYGYTF,TRBV15,TRBJ1-2,TRBD1,-
TGCAGCGTTGAAGAGGATGAGCAGTTCTTC,CSVEEDEQFF,TRBV29-1,TRBJ2-1,-,-
TGTGCCACCAGTGGCGGACTAGTCGGCAATGAGCAGTTCTTC,CATSGGLVGNEQFF,TRBV24-1,TRBJ2-1,TRBD2,-
TGTGCCAGCAGCCAAGAGGCAGGGTACGGCTACACCTTC,CASSQEAGYGYTF,TRBV3-1/TRBV3-2,TRBJ1-2,-,-
TGTGCCAGCAGCGTGAAACAGTCTTTGGATACGCAGTATTTT,CASSVKQSLDTQYF,TRBV9,TRBJ2-3,-,-
TGTGCCAGTGTGGACAGACTGAACACTGAAGCTTTCTTT,CASVDRLNTEAFF,TRBV2,TRBJ1-1,-,-
TGTGCCAGCAGCGTTTGGGATGTGGAGACCCAGTACTTC,CASSVWDVETQYF,TRBV9,TRBJ2-5,-,-
TGTGCCAGCAGCTTATCTGCTAGCGGGAGCACAGATACGCAGTATTTT,CASSLSASGSTDTQYF,TRBV7-2,TRBJ2-3,TRBD2,-
TGTGCCAGTAGTGCCGGTCCGTACACTGAAGCTTTCTTT,CASSAGPYTEAFF,TRBV19,TRBJ1-1,-,-
TGTGCCAGCAGCGTAGCGTCTAGCGGGAGCAATGAGCAGTTCTTC,CASSVASSGSNEQFF,TRBV9,TRBJ2-1,TRBD2,-
TGTGCCATCAAGGAGGGGGCCGAGAACACTGAAGCTTTCTTT,CAIKEGAENTEAFF,TRBV10-3,TRBJ1-1,TRBD1,once
TGTGCCAGCAGCCGAGGGAGGGCCCTCAAGCAGTTCTTC,CASSRGRALKQFF,TRBV11-3,TRBJ2-1,TRBD2,once
TGTGCCGTCTCGCGGAGCCAAGAGACCCAGTACTTC,CAVSRSQETQYF,TRBV11-2,TRBJ2-5,-,-
TGTGCCAGCAGCCAGCTTCGATCAATCGAGACCCAGTACTTC,CASSQLRSIETQYF,TRBV14,TRBJ2-5,-,-
TGTGCCAGCAGCGTAGGGGTGGTAACTGAGCAGTTCTTC,CASSVGVVTEQFF,TRBV9,TRBJ2-1,-,-
TGTGCCAGCAGTCTCCCTAACTATGGCTACACCTTC,CASSLPNYGYTF,TRBV12-3/TRBV12-4,TRBJ1-2,-,-
TGTGCCAGCAAGAGGGCGGGAGGCCAGTACGAGCAGTACTTC,CASKRAGGQYEQYF,TRBV11-2,TRBJ2-7,TRBD2,-
TGTGCCAGCAGCCCCGGGGGCGGCAATCAGCCCCAGCATTTT,CASSPGGGNQPQHF,TRBV9,TRBJ1-5,-,-
TGTGCCAGCAGCCAAGAAGCGAGCTCCTACAATGAGCAGTTCTTC,CASSQEASSYNEQFF,TRBV16,TRBJ2-1,-,-
TGCGCCAGCAGGGGCCCGGGGCCGAATAATTCACCCCTCCACTTT,CASRGPGPNNSPLHF,TRBV5-1,TRBJ1-6,-,-
TGTGCCAGCAGCCTACAGACGGGAAACACCATATATTTT,CASSLQTGNTIYF,TRBV12-1,TRBJ1-3,-,-
TGTGCCAGCAGCTTAGAACACTACGCCGGGAACACTGAAGCTTTCTTT,CASSLEHYAGNTEAFF,TRBV7-2,TRBJ1-1,-,-
TGCAGCGTTGCCCAGGGGTACTATGGCTACACCTTC,CSVAQGYYGYTF,TRBV29-1,TRBJ1-2,-,few
TGTGCCAGCAGGAAGGGGGGGACAGCCGCGCTTAACTATGGCTACACCTTC,CASRKGGTAALNYGYTF,TRBV4-2,TRBJ1-2,TRBD1,-
TGTGCCAGCAGCGTAGGGACAGGAAACTATGGCTACACCTTC,CASSVGTGNYGYTF,TRBV9,TRBJ1-2,TRBD1,-
TGTGCCATCAGTGAGTTGTCAAAGACTAGCGGTTACAATGAGCAGTTCTTC,CAISELSKTSGYNEQFF,TRBV10-3,TRBJ2-1,TRBD2,-
TGTGCCAGCAGTCCCGGGGGAGGTGCTAATGAAAAACTGTTTTTT,CASSPGGGANEKLFF,TRBV28,TRBJ1-4,-,-
TGTGCCAGCAGGGGACAGTCTAGCAATCAGCCCCAGCATTTT,CASRGQSSNQPQHF,TRBV7-8,TRBJ1-5,TRBD1,few
TGTGCCAGCAGTTTAACGGCTCGCGATGAGCAGTTCTTC,CASSLTARDEQFF,TRBV12-3/TRBV12-4,TRBJ2-1,-,-
TGTGCCAGCAGCTTTCGGACTAGCGGGGACTACAATGAGCAGTTCTTC,CASSFRTSGDYNEQFF,TRBV12-1,TRBJ2-1,-,-
TGCGCCAGCAGCTCCATAGCTGGGAGCACAGATACGCAGTATTTT,CASSSIAGSTDTQYF,TRBV5-1,TRBJ2-3,-,-
TGTGCCAGCAGCTCGTACCTCTCTAGACAGGGGACCGGCTACGAGCAGTACTTC,CASSSYLSRQGTGYEQYF,TRBV11-3,TRBJ2-7,TRBD1,-
TGTGCCAGCAGCAAAAGGAGGAGCTCCTATAATTCACCCCTCCACTTT,CASSKRRSSYNSPLHF,TRBV21-1,TRBJ1-6,-,-
TGTGCCAGCAGTTTAGTGGCCAGGGGCGATGGGGGCTACACCTTC,CASSLVARGDGGYTF,TRBV28,TRBJ1-2,-,-
TGTGCCACCAGTGAGGGCGGACAGGGGTGGCGTGCCACTGAAGCTTTCTTT,CATSEGGQGWRATEAFF,TRBV24-1,TRBJ1-1,TRBD1,-
TGCGCCAGCAGCGACGCGACTAGCGGTTTAACCTACAATGAGCAGTTCTTC,CASSDATSGLTYNEQFF,TRBV5-1,TRBJ2-1,TRBD2,few
TGTGCCAGCAGTTACTCGAGCGGTCATACGAACACTGAAGCTTTCTTT,CASSYSSGHTNTEAFF,TRBV6-2/TRBV6-3,TRBJ1-1,-,-